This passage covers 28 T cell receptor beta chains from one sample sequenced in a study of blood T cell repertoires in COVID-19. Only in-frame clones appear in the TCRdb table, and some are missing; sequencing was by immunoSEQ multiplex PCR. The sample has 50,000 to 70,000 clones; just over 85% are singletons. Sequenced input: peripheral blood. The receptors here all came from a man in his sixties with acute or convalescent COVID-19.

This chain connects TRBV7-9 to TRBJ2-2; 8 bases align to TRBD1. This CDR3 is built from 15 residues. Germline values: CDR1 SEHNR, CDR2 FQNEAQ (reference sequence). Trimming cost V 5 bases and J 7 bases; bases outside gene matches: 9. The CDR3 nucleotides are TGTGCCAGCAGCGCTGGGGCAGGGGGCATCGGGGAGCTGTTTTTT. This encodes CASSAGAGGIGELFF.

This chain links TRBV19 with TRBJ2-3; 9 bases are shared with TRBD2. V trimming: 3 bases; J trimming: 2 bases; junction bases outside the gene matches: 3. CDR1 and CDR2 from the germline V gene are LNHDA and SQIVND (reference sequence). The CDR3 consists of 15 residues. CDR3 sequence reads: CASSIAGGNTDTQYF. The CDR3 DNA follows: TGTGCCAGTAGTATCGCGGGAGGGAACACAGATACGCAGTATTTT.

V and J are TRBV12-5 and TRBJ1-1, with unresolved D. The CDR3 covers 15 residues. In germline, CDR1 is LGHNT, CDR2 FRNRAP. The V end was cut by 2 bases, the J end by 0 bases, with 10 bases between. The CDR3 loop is CASGLLTYLNTEAFF. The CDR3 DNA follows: TGTGCTAGTGGTTTGCTCACGTACTTGAACACTGAAGCTTTCTTT.

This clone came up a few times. The CDR3 DNA sequence: TGTGCCAGTAGATCCGGAAGGCAGGGGACTAATGAAAAACTGTTTTTT. The encoded protein is CASRSGRQGTNEKLFF. The chain employs TRBV19 and TRBJ1-4, with a tentative D call TRBD1 (6 bases). The germline gives CDR1 LNHDA, CDR2 SQIVND (reference sequence). This CDR3 is 16 amino acids long. V was clipped by 6 bases and J by 2 bases, with 16 bases between them.

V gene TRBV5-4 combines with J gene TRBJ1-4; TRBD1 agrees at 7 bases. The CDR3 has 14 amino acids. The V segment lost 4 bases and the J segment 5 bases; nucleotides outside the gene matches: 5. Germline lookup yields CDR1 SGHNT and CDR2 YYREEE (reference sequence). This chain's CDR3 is CASSMRQGNEKLFF. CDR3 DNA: TGTGCCAGCAGCATGAGACAGGGCAATGAAAAACTGTTTTTT.

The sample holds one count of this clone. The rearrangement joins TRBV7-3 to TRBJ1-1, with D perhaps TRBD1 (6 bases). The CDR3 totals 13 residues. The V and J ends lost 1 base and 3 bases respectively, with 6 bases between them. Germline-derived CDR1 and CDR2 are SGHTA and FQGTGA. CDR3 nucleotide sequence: TGTGCCAGCAGCTTAAACAGGGACACTGAAGCTTTCTTT. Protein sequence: CASSLNRDTEAFF.

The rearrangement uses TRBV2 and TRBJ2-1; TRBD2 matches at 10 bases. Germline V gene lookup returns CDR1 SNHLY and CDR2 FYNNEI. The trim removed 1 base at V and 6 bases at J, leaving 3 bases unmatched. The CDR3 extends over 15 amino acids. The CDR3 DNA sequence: TGTGCCAGCAGTGAAGTAGCGGGAGGAACCAATGAGCAGTTCTTC. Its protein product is CASSEVAGGTNEQFF.

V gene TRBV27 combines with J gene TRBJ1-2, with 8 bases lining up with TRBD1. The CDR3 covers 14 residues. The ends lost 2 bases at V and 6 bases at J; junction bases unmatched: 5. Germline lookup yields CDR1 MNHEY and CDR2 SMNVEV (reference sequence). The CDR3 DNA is TGTGCCAGCAGTTTAAGGGGACAGGATGATGGCTACACCTTC. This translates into CASSLRGQDDGYTF.

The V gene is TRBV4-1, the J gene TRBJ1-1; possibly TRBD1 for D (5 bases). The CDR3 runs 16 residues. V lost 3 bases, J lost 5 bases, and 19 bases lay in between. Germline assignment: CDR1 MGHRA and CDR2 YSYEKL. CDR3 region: CASSQLDMGWWTEAFF. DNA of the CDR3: TGCGCCAGCAGCCAGCTGGACATGGGGTGGTGGACTGAAGCTTTCTTT.

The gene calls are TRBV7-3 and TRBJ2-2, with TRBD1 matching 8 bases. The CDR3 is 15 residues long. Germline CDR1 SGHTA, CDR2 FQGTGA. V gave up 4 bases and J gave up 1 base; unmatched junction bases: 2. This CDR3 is CASSSGQGNTGELFF. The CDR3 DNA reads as TGTGCCAGCAGCTCCGGACAGGGGAACACCGGGGAGCTGTTTTTT.

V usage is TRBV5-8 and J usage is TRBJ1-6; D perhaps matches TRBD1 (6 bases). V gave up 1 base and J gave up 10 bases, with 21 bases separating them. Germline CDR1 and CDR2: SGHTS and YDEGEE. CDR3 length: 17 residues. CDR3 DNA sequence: TGTGCCAGCAGCTTGCCCGGCTGGGACACCCGGGGATCACCCCTCCACTTT. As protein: CASSLPGWDTRGSPLHF.

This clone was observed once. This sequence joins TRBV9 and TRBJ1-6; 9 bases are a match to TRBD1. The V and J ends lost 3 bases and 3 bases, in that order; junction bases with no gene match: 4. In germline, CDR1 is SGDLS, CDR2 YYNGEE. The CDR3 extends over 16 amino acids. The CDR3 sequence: CASSEGTGNYNSPLHF. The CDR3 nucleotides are TGTGCCAGCAGCGAGGGGACAGGGAACTATAATTCACCCCTCCACTTT.

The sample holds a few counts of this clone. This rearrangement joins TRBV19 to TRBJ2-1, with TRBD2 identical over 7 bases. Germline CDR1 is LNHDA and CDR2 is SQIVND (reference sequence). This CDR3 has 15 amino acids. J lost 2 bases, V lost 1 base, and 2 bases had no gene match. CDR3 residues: CASSIGSGTYNEQFF. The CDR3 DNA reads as TGTGCCAGTAGTATAGGAAGCGGGACCTACAATGAGCAGTTCTTC.

The CDR3 loop reads CASSFRLAGTYEQYF. CDR3 nucleotides: TGTGCCAGCAGCTTCCGACTAGCGGGAACCTACGAGCAGTACTTC. The V gene is TRBV11-2, the J gene TRBJ2-7; 11 bases map to TRBD2. The CDR3 is 15 residues long. Germline V lookup: CDR1 SGHAT, CDR2 FQNNGV. V dropped 3 bases and J dropped 2; count of bases not matched to a gene: 3.

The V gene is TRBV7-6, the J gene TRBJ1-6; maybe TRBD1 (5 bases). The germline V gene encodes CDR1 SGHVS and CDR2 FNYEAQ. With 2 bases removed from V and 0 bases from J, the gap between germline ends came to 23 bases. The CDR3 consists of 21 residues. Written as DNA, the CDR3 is TGTGCCAGCAGCTTACGGGGGAGCCGGGAACCTTCTAGCTCCTATAATTCACCCCTCCACTTT. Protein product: CASSLRGSREPSSSYNSPLHF.

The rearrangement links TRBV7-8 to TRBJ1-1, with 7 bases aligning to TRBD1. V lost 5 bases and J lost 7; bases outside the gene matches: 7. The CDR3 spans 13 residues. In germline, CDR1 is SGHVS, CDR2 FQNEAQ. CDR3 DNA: TGTGCCAGCAGCGGACAGGAGAAGCTTGAAGCTTTCTTT. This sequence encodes CASSGQEKLEAFF.

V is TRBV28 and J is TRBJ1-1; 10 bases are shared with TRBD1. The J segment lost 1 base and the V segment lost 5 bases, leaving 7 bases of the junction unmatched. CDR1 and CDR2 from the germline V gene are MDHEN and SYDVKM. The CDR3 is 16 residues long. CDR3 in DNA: TGTGCCAGCAGTCCTCGACAGGGGGCGGCGAACACTGAAGCTTTCTTT. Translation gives CASSPRQGAANTEAFF.

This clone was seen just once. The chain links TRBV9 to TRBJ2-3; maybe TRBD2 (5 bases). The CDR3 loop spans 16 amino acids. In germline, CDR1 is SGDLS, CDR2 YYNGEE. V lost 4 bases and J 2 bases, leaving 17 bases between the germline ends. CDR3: CASSPGSGIPTDTQYF. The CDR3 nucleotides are TGTGCCAGCAGCCCGGGGAGCGGAATTCCCACAGATACGCAGTATTTT.

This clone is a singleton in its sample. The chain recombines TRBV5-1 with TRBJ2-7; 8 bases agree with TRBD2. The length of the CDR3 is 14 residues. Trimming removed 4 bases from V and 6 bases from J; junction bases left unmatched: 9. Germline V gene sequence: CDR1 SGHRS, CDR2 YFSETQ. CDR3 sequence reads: CASSRSGSMVEQYF. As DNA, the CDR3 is TGCGCCAGCAGCCGGAGCGGGAGTATGGTCGAGCAGTACTTC.

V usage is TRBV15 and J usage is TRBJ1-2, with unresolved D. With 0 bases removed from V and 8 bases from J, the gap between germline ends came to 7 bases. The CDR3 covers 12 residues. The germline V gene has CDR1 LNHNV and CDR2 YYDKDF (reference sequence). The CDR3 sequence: CATSRDSRGYTF. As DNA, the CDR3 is TGTGCCACCAGCAGAGATAGCCGGGGCTACACCTTC.

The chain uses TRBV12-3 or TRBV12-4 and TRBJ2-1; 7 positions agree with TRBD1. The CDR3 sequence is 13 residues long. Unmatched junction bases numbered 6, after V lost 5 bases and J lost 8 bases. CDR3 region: CASSPYTGDEQFF. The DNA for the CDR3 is TGTGCCAGCAGTCCATATACAGGGGATGAGCAGTTCTTC.

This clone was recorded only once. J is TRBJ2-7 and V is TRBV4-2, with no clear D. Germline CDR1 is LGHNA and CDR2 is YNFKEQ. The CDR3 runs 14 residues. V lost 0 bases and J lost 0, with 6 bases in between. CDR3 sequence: CASSQEPVSYEQYF. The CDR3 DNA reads TGTGCCAGCAGCCAAGAGCCAGTCTCCTACGAGCAGTACTTC.

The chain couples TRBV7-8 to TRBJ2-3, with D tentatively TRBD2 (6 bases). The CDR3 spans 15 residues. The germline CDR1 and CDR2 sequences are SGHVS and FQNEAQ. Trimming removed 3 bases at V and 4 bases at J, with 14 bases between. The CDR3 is CASSLDGSLPDTQYF. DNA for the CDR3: TGTGCCAGCAGCTTGGACGGGAGTCTGCCAGATACGCAGTATTTT.

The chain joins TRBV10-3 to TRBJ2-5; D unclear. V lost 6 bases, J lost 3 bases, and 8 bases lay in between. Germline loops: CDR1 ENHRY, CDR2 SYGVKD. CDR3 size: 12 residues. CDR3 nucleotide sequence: TGTGCCATCAGGGGCACAGAAGAGACCCAGTACTTC. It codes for CAIRGTEETQYF.

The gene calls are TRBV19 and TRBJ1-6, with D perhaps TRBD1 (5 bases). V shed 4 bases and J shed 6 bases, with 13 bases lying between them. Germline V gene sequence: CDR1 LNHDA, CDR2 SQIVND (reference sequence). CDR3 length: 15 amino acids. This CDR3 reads CASSRQLGLNSPLHF. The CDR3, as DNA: TGTGCCAGTAGTAGGCAGTTGGGACTTAATTCACCCCTCCACTTT.

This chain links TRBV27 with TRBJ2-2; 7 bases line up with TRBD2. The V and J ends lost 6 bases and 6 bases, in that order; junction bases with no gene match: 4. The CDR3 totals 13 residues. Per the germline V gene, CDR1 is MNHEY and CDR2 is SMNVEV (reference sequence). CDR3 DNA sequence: TGTGCCAGCAGCCTCCGGGGGGCCGGGGAGCTGTTTTTT. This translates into CASSLRGAGELFF.

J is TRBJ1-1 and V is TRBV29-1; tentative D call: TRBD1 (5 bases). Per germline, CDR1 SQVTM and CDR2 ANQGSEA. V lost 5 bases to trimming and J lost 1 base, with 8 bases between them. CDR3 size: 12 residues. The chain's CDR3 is CSVLGPNTEAFF. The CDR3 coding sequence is TGCAGCGTTCTGGGGCCGAACACTGAAGCTTTCTTT.

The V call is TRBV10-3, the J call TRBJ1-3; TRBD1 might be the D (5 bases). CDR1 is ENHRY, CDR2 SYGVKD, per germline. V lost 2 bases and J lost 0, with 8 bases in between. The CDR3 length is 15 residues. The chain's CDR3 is CAISETDSSGNTIYF. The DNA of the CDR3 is TGTGCCATCAGTGAGACAGACAGCTCTGGAAACACCATATATTTT.